Presented here are 21 T cell receptor beta chains from one specimen sequenced in a study of PD-1 blockade in classical Hodgkin lymphoma. Noted time point: cycle 4 day 1 (C4D1), after six to seven weeks of nivolumab. Autologous stem cell transplantation was followed by relapse in every patient, and brentuximab vedotin exposure varied. Assay used: immunoSEQ multiplex PCR; TCRdb lists only in-frame clones, some missing. The top ten clones hold around 17% of a sample with under 130,000 clones, more than 70% of them seen once. The specimen was peripheral blood mononuclear cells (PBMCs), collected before the fourth cycle of nivolumab. The receptors derive from a human donor with classical Hodgkin lymphoma.

The genes are TRBV18 and TRBJ2-1, with TRBD2 identical over 9 bases. CDR3 length equals 14 residues. In germline, CDR1 is KGHSH, CDR2 LQKENI. V lost 3 bases, J lost 6 bases, and 3 bases stayed unmatched. CDR3 sequence reads: CASSPLAGVNEQFF. The CDR3 coding sequence is TGTGCCAGCTCACCCTTAGCGGGAGTCAATGAGCAGTTCTTC.

The table lists this clone with a count of one. This rearrangement joins TRBV5-8 to TRBJ1-1; no firm D call. There are 15 residues in the CDR3. V lost 1 base and J lost 7, with 17 bases in between. The germline V gene has CDR1 SGHTS and CDR2 YDEGEE. The CDR3 reads CASSLYHRENLEAFF. CDR3 bases: TGTGCCAGCAGCTTGTATCACAGAGAGAACCTTGAAGCTTTCTTT. The entire variable domain, with the rest obtained from reference TRBV5-8 and TRBJ1-1, is as follows: EAGVTQSPTHLIKTRGQQATLRCSPISGHTSVYWYQQALGLGLQFLLWYDEGEERNRGNFPPRFSGRQFPNYSSELNVNALELEDSALYLCASSLYHRENLEAFFGQGTRLTVV.

The rearrangement joins TRBV19 to TRBJ2-1; tentatively, D is TRBD1 (6 bases). The germline V and J ends were trimmed by 9 bases and 5 bases, with 20 bases remaining between them. Germline CDR1 is LNHDA and CDR2 is SQIVND (reference sequence). The CDR3 extends over 15 amino acids. CDR3 loop: CASRTGLKINNEQFF. In DNA, the CDR3 is TGTGCCAGCCGAACAGGGCTCAAGATTAACAATGAGCAGTTCTTC.

The J gene is TRBJ2-5, the V gene TRBV30, with a possible D match to TRBD2 (6 bases). The CDR3 length is 14 residues. Germline CDR1 GTSNPN, CDR2 SVGIG (reference sequence). V was clipped by 3 bases and J by 2 bases, with 13 bases between them. CDR3 nucleotides: TGTGCCTGGAGACTACTTGGGGGGCAAGAGACCCAGTACTTC. As protein: CAWRLLGGQETQYF. Variable domain in full (rest from reference TRBV30 and TRBJ2-5): SQTIHQWPATLVQPVGSPLSLECTVEGTSNPNLYWYRQAAGRGLQLLFYSVGIGQISSEVPQNLSASRPQDRQFILSSKKLLLSDSGFYLCAWRLLGGQETQYFGPGTRLLVL.

CDR3: CASSLETFSGNTIYF. The CDR3 coding sequence is TGTGCCAGCAGCTTAGAGACTTTCTCTGGAAACACCATATATTTT. The gene calls are TRBV7-9 and TRBJ1-3, with D uncertain. The CDR3 length is 15 residues. Germline CDR1 reads SEHNR; CDR2 reads FQNEAQ (reference sequence). Trimming shortened V by 1 base and J by 0 bases, and 7 bases separated the two germline ends.

This clone was detected only once. The chain recombines TRBV2 with TRBJ2-7; D remains ambiguous. The CDR3 length is 13 residues. The germline CDR1 and CDR2 sequences are SNHLY and FYNNEI. The germline V and J ends were trimmed by 6 bases and 4 bases, with 13 bases remaining between them. The CDR3, as DNA: TGTGCCAGCAGAAGCAGAGACGGGTACGAGCAGTACTTC. Translating gives CASRSRDGYEQYF.

This sequence joins TRBV7-9 and TRBJ2-7; 9 nucleotides agree with TRBD1. Germline values: CDR1 SEHNR, CDR2 FQNEAQ (reference sequence). Losses at the gene ends were 1 base for V and 3 bases for J; bases not matched to a gene: 7. The length of the CDR3 is 16 residues. The CDR3 loop reads CASSLDGTGIIYEQYF. The CDR3 DNA is TGTGCCAGCAGCTTAGATGGGACAGGGATTATCTACGAGCAGTACTTC.

The chain recombines TRBV13 with TRBJ1-1, with 8 bases aligning to TRBD1. The CDR3 is made up of 18 amino acids. Germline values: CDR1 PRHDT, CDR2 FYEKMQ (reference sequence). Trimming removed 0 bases from V and 3 bases from J; junction bases left unmatched: 12. This CDR3 reads CASSLGLTGGKRDTEAFF. The CDR3 nucleotides read TGTGCCAGCAGCTTAGGCCTCACAGGGGGGAAGAGGGACACTGAAGCTTTCTTT.

The CDR3 sequence is CASSLLAGDGKNIQYF. CDR3 sequence (DNA): TGTGCCAGCAGTTTGTTAGCGGGAGATGGCAAAAACATTCAGTACTTC. The chain has TRBV28 and TRBJ2-4; 9 bases line up with TRBD2. The germline CDR1 and CDR2 sequences are MDHEN and SYDVKM. The CDR3 extends over 16 amino acids. V was clipped by 3 bases and J by 3 bases; unmatched bases: 6.

CDR3 protein: CASSWRKGYSNQPQHF. The CDR3 DNA reads as TGTGCCAGCAGTTGGCGAAAGGGTTATAGCAATCAGCCCCAGCATTTT. This rearrangement joins TRBV28 to TRBJ1-5; no clear D gene. The ends were cut back, 4 bases at V and 0 bases at J, with 13 bases in the middle. Germline lookup yields CDR1 MDHEN and CDR2 SYDVKM. The CDR3 runs 16 residues.

This clone was recorded once. CDR3 coding DNA: TGTGCCAGCATTTGGGATTCGAACACCGGGGAGCTGTTTTTT. Its translation is CASIWDSNTGELFF. The chain carries TRBV5-5 and TRBJ2-2; D not resolved. CDR3 length equals 14 residues. The germline V gene has CDR1 SGHKS and CDR2 YYEKEE (reference sequence). Between the trimmed V and J ends, which lost 6 bases and 0 bases, there was a span of 9 bases.

The chain is built from TRBV30 and TRBJ1-4, with D perhaps TRBD1 (6 bases). The V gene lost 5 bases and the J gene lost 8 bases, with 9 bases spanning the gap. The CDR3 contains 11 residues. Germline-derived CDR1 and CDR2 are GTSNPN and SVGIG (reference sequence). CDR3: CAWERGEKLFF. The CDR3 region has the DNA TGTGCCTGGGAGAGGGGGGAAAAACTGTTTTTT. Full variable domain (remainder filled in from reference TRBV30 and TRBJ1-4): SQTIHQWPATLVQPVGSPLSLECTVEGTSNPNLYWYRQAAGRGLQLLFYSVGIGQISSEVPQNLSASRPQDRQFILSSKKLLLSDSGFYLCAWERGEKLFFGSGTQLSVL.

The CDR3 here is CASSPPASGQETQYF. DNA of the CDR3: TGCGCCAGCAGCCCGCCAGCTAGCGGACAAGAGACCCAGTACTTC. This rearrangement joins TRBV5-1 to TRBJ2-5, with 7 positions matching TRBD2. The CDR3 is 15 amino acids. Trimming removed 4 bases from V and 2 bases from J; junction bases left unmatched: 8. Germline V CDR1 and CDR2: SGHRS, YFSETQ.

The rearrangement uses TRBV19 and TRBJ1-1, with a possible D match to TRBD1 (5 bases). CDR3 size: 18 residues. With 0 bases removed from V and 0 bases from J, the gap between germline ends came to 17 bases. The germline V gene has CDR1 LNHDA and CDR2 SQIVND (reference sequence). This CDR3 is CASSIDLGDMTMNTEAFF. CDR3 in DNA: TGTGCCAGTAGTATAGATCTGGGGGATATGACGATGAACACTGAAGCTTTCTTT.

The V call is TRBV4-1, the J call TRBJ2-1; 13 bases line up with TRBD2. Germline trimming cut 1 base from V and 0 bases from J; bases unmatched to any gene: 6. Germline values: CDR1 MGHRA, CDR2 YSYEKL. The CDR3 extends over 19 amino acids. Here the CDR3 reads CASSQGGLAGFSSYNEQFF. Here the CDR3 DNA reads TGCGCCAGCAGCCAAGGGGGACTAGCGGGATTCAGCTCCTACAATGAGCAGTTCTTC.

V usage is TRBV5-1 and J usage is TRBJ2-1, with D tentatively TRBD1 (7 bases). V was cut by 0 bases and J by 6 bases, with 10 bases left in between. CDR3 length: 14 residues. Germline V CDR1 and CDR2: SGHRS, YFSETQ. The CDR3 DNA is TGCGCCAGCAGCTTGGGACAGGGACTCAATGAGCAGTTCTTC. Its translation is CASSLGQGLNEQFF.

The J gene is TRBJ2-2, the V gene TRBV19; D is unresolved. Germline CDR1 is LNHDA and CDR2 is SQIVND (reference sequence). V was pared by 1 base and J by 11 bases, with 8 bases between. The CDR3 has 12 residues. The CDR3 reads CASSIAQPELFF. The DNA of the CDR3 is TGTGCCAGTAGTATAGCGCAACCAGAGCTGTTTTTT. The full variable domain, with the rest looked up from reference TRBV19 and TRBJ2-2, is DGGITQSPKYLFRKEGQNVTLSCEQNLNHDAMYWYRQDPGQGLRLIYYSQIVNDFQKGDIAEGYSVSREKKESFPLTVTSAQKNPTAFYLCASSIAQPELFFGEGSRLTVL.

Concerning this clone: At one end, the junction sequence differs from germline, possibly due to a read error. The chain links TRBV7-7 to TRBJ2-1; TRBD2 agrees at 12 bases. Per germline, CDR1 SSHAT and CDR2 FNYEAQ (reference sequence). CDR3 size: 17 residues. CDR3 in amino acids: CASSPAIPSGRVNEQFF. DNA for the CDR3: TGTGCTAGCAGCCCCGCAATTCCTAGCGGGAGGGTCAATGAGCAGTTCTTC.

V usage is TRBV6-1 and J usage is TRBJ2-7, with 7 bases identical to TRBD1. CDR1 is MNHNS, CDR2 SASEGT, per germline. The trim removed 1 base at V and 2 bases at J, leaving 2 bases unmatched. The CDR3 extends over 14 amino acids. The CDR3 region is CASSEGTGAYEQYF. The CDR3 nucleotides read TGTGCCAGCAGTGAAGGGACAGGTGCCTACGAGCAGTACTTC.

The genes are TRBV19 and TRBJ1-2, with a weak D call TRBD1 (5 bases). With 5 bases removed from V and 5 bases from J, the gap between germline ends came to 18 bases. The germline CDR1 and CDR2 sequences are LNHDA and SQIVND (reference sequence). This CDR3 contains 15 residues. CDR3 sequence: CASSPRQTSWYGYTF. In DNA, the CDR3 is TGTGCCAGTAGTCCGCGACAGACTTCTTGGTATGGCTACACCTTC.

J is TRBJ2-7 and V is TRBV15; D possibly corresponds to TRBD2 (5 bases). V lost 5 bases and J lost 6, with 17 bases in between. There are 14 residues in the CDR3. Germline CDR1 reads LNHNV; CDR2 reads YYDKDF (reference sequence). CDR3 protein: CATSLSSPGIEQYF. CDR3 in DNA: TGTGCCACCAGCCTTTCTTCCCCCGGGATCGAGCAGTACTTC.